These 25 T cell receptor beta chains were sequenced from one sample in a study of identical twins. In TCRdb, the 5' RACE reads were re-called with MiXCR into one record per CDR3 protein. Of about 520,000 distinct CDR3 sequences in the sample, roughly a fifth were seen once. This same sample was also part of a study on T cells expressing NK-cell markers.

Sequencing was done on a sample of CD4+ T cells sorted from blood. The receptors here all came from a woman aged 18-29 years in good health.

This clonotype was seen repeatedly, ten times or more. The chain recombines TRBV20-1 with TRBJ2-3, with D possibly TRBD1 on 5 matching bases. V dropped 4 bases and J dropped 3 bases, with 14 bases sitting between them. This CDR3 has 14 residues. The germline gives CDR1 DFQATT, CDR2 SNEGSKA (reference sequence). Here the CDR3 DNA reads TGCAGTGCTATTACTCAGGGCGGAACAGATACGCAGTATTTT. Translated, it gives CSAITQGGTDTQYF.

This clonotype was detected only a few times. The V call is TRBV6-4, the J call TRBJ2-1; 9 bases are shared with TRBD1. Looked up from germline, CDR1 is MRHNA and CDR2 is SNTAGT. The junction had 9 bases not matched to a gene; V was cut back by 6 bases and J by 0 bases. The CDR3 extends over 17 amino acids. For the CDR3, the DNA is TGTGCCAGCAGAAAGGGACAGGGAGGAAGCTCCTACAATGAGCAGTTCTTC. It codes for CASRKGQGGSSYNEQFF.

The chain is built from TRBV4-3 and TRBJ2-1; tentative D call: TRBD1 (5 bases). The CDR3 is 15 amino acids. The V and J ends lost 5 bases and 7 bases respectively, with 18 bases between them. From germline, CDR1 is LGHNA and CDR2 YSLEER. This CDR3 reads CASSSPITGDNEQFF. Written as DNA, the CDR3 is TGCGCCAGCAGCTCACCGATTACAGGAGATAATGAGCAGTTCTTC.

This chain uses TRBV19 with TRBJ1-5; D is unresolved. Germline V gives CDR1 LNHDA, CDR2 SQIVND (reference sequence). This CDR3 spans 14 amino acids. V was cut by 7 bases and J by 3 bases, with 13 bases left in between. CDR3 sequence (DNA): TGTGCCAGTATGGACCGTACGATCAATCAGCCCCAGCATTTT. Its protein product is CASMDRTINQPQHF.

The rearrangement links TRBV2 to TRBJ2-1; 9 positions agree with TRBD1. The CDR3 totals 14 residues. V trimming: 6 bases; J trimming: 8 bases; junction bases outside the gene matches: 8. Per germline, CDR1 SNHLY and CDR2 FYNNEI. The CDR3 bases are TGTGCCAGCAGACCTAGGACAGGGGACGATGAGCAGTTCTTC. This gives the protein CASRPRTGDDEQFF.

The table lists this clonotype with many counts. This chain joins TRBV2 and TRBJ2-1; D possibly corresponds to TRBD2 (6 bases). Germline assignment: CDR1 SNHLY and CDR2 FYNNEI. The CDR3 length is 13 residues. With 2 bases removed from V and 9 bases from J, the gap between germline ends came to 11 bases. CDR3 DNA sequence: TGTGCCAGCAGTGAATGGGAGGCGAGTGAGCAGTTCTTC. Translated, it gives CASSEWEASEQFF.

V gene TRBV20-1 combines with J gene TRBJ2-5; TRBD1 or TRBD2 may be the D gene (5 bases each). In germline, CDR1 is DFQATT, CDR2 SNEGSKA (reference sequence). The CDR3 totals 15 residues. V lost 0 bases to trimming and J lost 7 bases, with 18 bases between them. CDR3 region: CSAREAGQPRGTQYF. The CDR3, as DNA: TGCAGTGCTAGAGAGGCTGGCCAGCCGAGGGGGACCCAGTACTTC.

This clonotype turned up a few times. DNA for the CDR3: TGTGCCAGCAGTCTAGGATGGCAGTTCTTC. Protein sequence: CASSLGWQFF. The chain combines TRBV2 with TRBJ2-1; D is unclear. Per the germline V gene, CDR1 is SNHLY and CDR2 is FYNNEI. V was trimmed by 5 bases and J by 12 bases, leaving 8 bases between them. The CDR3 runs to 10 residues.

The V call is TRBV5-1, the J call TRBJ2-3; the match to TRBD1 covers 8 bases. This CDR3 spans 14 amino acids. Germline trimming cut 8 bases from V and 4 bases from J; bases unmatched to any gene: 9. Germline V CDR1 and CDR2: SGHRS, YFSETQ. In DNA, the CDR3 is TGCGCCAGTATCCGGGACAGGTTGCCAGATACGCAGTATTTT. This encodes CASIRDRLPDTQYF.

This clonotype was counted a few times. The chain couples TRBV7-9 to TRBJ2-7; a weak D match, TRBD1 (5 bases). This CDR3 region has 14 residues. Trimming took off 0 bases at V and 5 bases at J, with 11 bases between the two ends. From germline, CDR1 is SEHNR and CDR2 FQNEAQ (reference sequence). The CDR3 nucleotides are TGTGCCAGCAGCTTAGCGGCAGGGTTACACGAGCAGTACTTC. Translated, it gives CASSLAAGLHEQYF.

This clonotype occurred a few times. The rearrangement joins TRBV2 to TRBJ2-2, with unresolved D. CDR1 is SNHLY and CDR2 is FYNNEI in the germline V gene. This CDR3 has 16 amino acids. V lost 7 bases to trimming and J lost 1 base, with 16 bases between them. The CDR3 loop is CASTPEDPRNTGELFF. CDR3 sequence (DNA): TGTGCCAGCACCCCAGAAGACCCCAGGAACACCGGGGAGCTGTTTTTT. The complete variable domain, with remaining parts taken from reference TRBV2 and TRBJ2-2, reads EPEVTQTPSHQVTQMGQEVILRCVPISNHLYFYWYRQILGQKVEFLVSFYNNEISEKSEIFDDQFSVERPDGSNFTLKIRSTKLEDSAMYFCASTPEDPRNTGELFFGEGSRLTVL.

This clonotype has just a few counts. The rearrangement joins TRBV10-3 to TRBJ2-1; D is undetermined. Trimming stripped 0 bases from V and 7 bases from J, with 4 bases between. Germline V gives CDR1 ENHRY, CDR2 SYGVKD. This CDR3 contains 12 residues. The CDR3 reads CAISESRNEQFF. CDR3 nucleotide sequence: TGTGCCATCAGTGAGTCGCGGAATGAGCAGTTCTTC.

This clonotype turned up a few times. The genes are TRBV6-5 and TRBJ2-3; the D gene is possibly TRBD2 (5 bases). V shed 2 bases and J shed 1 base, with 22 bases lying between them. This CDR3 spans 19 amino acids. Germline V gene data show CDR1 as MNHEY and CDR2 as SVGAGI. CDR3 sequence (DNA): TGTGCCAGCAGTTACAGAAAGAGAGGGATTTCTTATGGCACAGATACGCAGTATTTT. Encoded protein: CASSYRKRGISYGTDTQYF.

J is TRBJ2-4 and V is TRBV7-2; D may be TRBD1 (6 bases). CDR1 and CDR2 (germline): SGHTA, FQGNSA. This CDR3 comprises 14 residues. V shed 3 bases and J shed 4 bases, with 10 bases lying between them. CDR3 bases: TGTGCCAGCAGCTTGGGACACTTAAAAAACATTCAGTACTTC. Amino acid sequence: CASSLGHLKNIQYF.

J is TRBJ1-2 and V is TRBV10-3; D might be TRBD1 (5 bases). Germline CDR1 and CDR2: ENHRY and SYGVKD. This CDR3 is 14 amino acids long. Trimming removed 4 bases at V and 2 bases at J, with 11 bases between. CDR3 nucleotide sequence: TGTGCCATCAGTGGCGGCAGGGAAAACTATGGCTACACCTTC. Protein: CAISGGRENYGYTF.

This clonotype was counted ten times or more. The chain combines TRBV11-2 with TRBJ2-1, with 15 bases identical to TRBD2. The CDR3 is 19 amino acids. V shed 4 bases and J 6 bases; nucleotides not matched to a gene: 13. Germline CDR1 and CDR2: SGHAT and FQNNGV. This CDR3 is CASSSGGTSGRRIGNEQFF. The DNA of the CDR3 is TGTGCCAGCAGCTCCGGAGGGACTAGCGGGAGGCGGATCGGCAATGAGCAGTTCTTC.

The chain is built from TRBV12-5 and TRBJ2-1; TRBD2 matches 9 bases. The germline gives CDR1 LGHNT, CDR2 FRNRAP. The trim removed 3 bases at V and 15 bases at J, leaving 6 bases unmatched. This CDR3 is built from 12 residues. The CDR3 DNA sequence: TGTGCTAGTGGTTTACCGGGACTAGCTCCGTTCTTC. It is translated as CASGLPGLAPFF.

The rearrangement links TRBV20-1 to TRBJ2-1; tentative D call: TRBD2 (6 bases). V lost 3 bases and J lost 1, with 16 bases in between. This CDR3 has 16 residues. Germline V gene lookup returns CDR1 DFQATT and CDR2 SNEGSKA (reference sequence). CDR3 loop: CSASFPSAKSYNEQFF. In DNA form, the CDR3 reads TGCAGTGCTAGTTTCCCTAGCGCGAAGTCCTACAATGAGCAGTTCTTC.

The sample holds a few counts of this clonotype. The CDR3 loop is CASSLARVQETQYF. The CDR3 region has the DNA TGTGCCAGCAGCTTGGCCAGAGTCCAAGAGACCCAGTACTTC. The chain couples TRBV7-2 to TRBJ2-5; D is unclear. V shed 3 bases and J shed 1 base, with 9 bases lying between them. Germline V gene lookup returns CDR1 SGHTA and CDR2 FQGNSA. The CDR3 consists of 14 residues.

The table lists this clonotype with a few counts. The chain has TRBV4-3 and TRBJ2-3; D ambiguous. The germline gives CDR1 LGHNA, CDR2 YSLEER. V lost 0 bases to trimming and J lost 2 bases, with 3 bases between them. This CDR3 region has 13 residues. The CDR3 DNA reads as TGCGCCAGCAGCCAAGATCACACAGATACGCAGTATTTT. It yields the protein CASSQDHTDTQYF.

This clonotype has at least ten counts. This chain links TRBV6-1 with TRBJ2-5, with TRBD2 matching 12 bases. The junction had 7 bases not matched to a gene; V was cut back by 6 bases and J by 5 bases. Germline V lookup: CDR1 MNHNS, CDR2 SASEGT. The CDR3 is made up of 15 amino acids. The CDR3 DNA is TGTGCCAGCAGCATGACTAGCGGGGGAGTGGAGACCCAGTACTTC. This codes for CASSMTSGGVETQYF.

The V call is TRBV3-1, the J call TRBJ2-2, with D uncertain. CDR1 and CDR2 from the germline V gene are LGHDT and YNNKEL (reference sequence). V lost 3 bases to trimming and J lost 5 bases, with 7 bases between them. The CDR3 extends over 13 amino acids. This CDR3 reads CASSHVGTGELFF. In DNA, the CDR3 is TGTGCCAGCAGCCACGTTGGGACCGGGGAGCTGTTTTTT.

This rearrangement joins TRBV7-2 to TRBJ2-7, with TRBD2 matching 7 bases. This CDR3 is built from 13 residues. CDR1 and CDR2 from the germline V gene are SGHTA and FQGNSA. V lost 5 bases, J lost 6 bases, and 7 bases stayed unmatched. Here the CDR3 reads CASSLWGGSEQYF. CDR3 coding DNA: TGTGCCAGCAGCCTATGGGGGGGGTCCGAGCAGTACTTC.

This clonotype was counted once. The rearrangement links TRBV20-1 to TRBJ2-7, with TRBD1 as a possible D gene (6 bases). This CDR3 comprises 13 residues. The germline gives CDR1 DFQATT, CDR2 SNEGSKA (reference sequence). Trimming removed 4 bases from V and 2 bases from J, with 12 bases in between. The CDR3 coding sequence is TGCAGTGCTACATGGACAGCCGCCTACGAGCAGTACTTC. As protein: CSATWTAAYEQYF.

This chain links TRBV6-1 with TRBJ1-1, with 10 bases that match TRBD1. Germline values: CDR1 MNHNS, CDR2 SASEGT. The CDR3 length is 15 residues. V trimming: 5 bases; J trimming: 4 bases; junction bases outside the gene matches: 7. CDR3 bases: TGTGCCAGCAGTCGCGCGGGACAGGGGACCACTGAAGCTTTCTTT. It specifies CASSRAGQGTTEAFF.